This TCR beta chain derives from a study of OX40 agonist ivuxolimab in advanced cancers. Study background: Eligibility rules accepted prior anti-PD-1, anti-PD-L1 or anti-CTLA-4 therapy, and 35% to 45% had some. Three patients got partial responses; one had hepatocellular carcinoma and two had cutaneous melanoma. Study-level results: What antigens the expanded peripheral T cells recognized was never established.

Clones were sequenced by immunoSEQ multiplex PCR, and TCRdb holds only the in-frame ones, with some missing. This sample carries 60,000 or so clones, approximately 80% of them seen once, and the ten largest clones take about 3.5%. Concerning this clone itself: Antigen: not known.

CDR3 size: 14 residues. V was pared by 6 bases and J by 5 bases, with 16 bases between. Germline V gives CDR1 SEHNR, CDR2 FQNEAQ (reference sequence). The sequence was obtained from an adult with an advanced solid tumor such as melanoma, head and neck, liver or kidney cancer. The sequencing used CD4+ or CD8+ T cells sorted from blood, collected in a trial of the OX40 agonist ivuxolimab. The V gene is TRBV7-9, the J gene TRBJ2-5, with a possible D match to TRBD2 (5 bases). The CDR3 region is CASSPRGQRETQYF. CDR3 bases: TGTGCCAGCAGTCCCCGCGGGCAGAGGGAGACCCAGTACTTC. Full variable domain (outside the CDR3, taken from reference TRBV7-9 and TRBJ2-5): DTGVSQNPRHKITKRGQNVTFRCDPISEHNRLYWYRQTLGQGPEFLTYFQNEAQLEKSRLLSDRFSAERPKGSFSTLEIQRTEQGDSAMYLCASSPRGQRETQYFGPGTRLLVL.